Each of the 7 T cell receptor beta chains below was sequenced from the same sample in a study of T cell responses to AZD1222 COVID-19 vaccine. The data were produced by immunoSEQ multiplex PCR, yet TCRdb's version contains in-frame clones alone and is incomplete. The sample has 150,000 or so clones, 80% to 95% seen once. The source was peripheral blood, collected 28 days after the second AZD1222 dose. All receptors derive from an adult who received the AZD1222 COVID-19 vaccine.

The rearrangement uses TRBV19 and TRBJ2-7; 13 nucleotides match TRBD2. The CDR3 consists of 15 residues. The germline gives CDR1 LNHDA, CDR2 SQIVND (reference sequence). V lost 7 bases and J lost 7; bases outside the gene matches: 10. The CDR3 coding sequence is TGTGCCAGTAATCAAAGGACTAGCGGGAGATATGAGCAGTACTTC. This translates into CASNQRTSGRYEQYF.

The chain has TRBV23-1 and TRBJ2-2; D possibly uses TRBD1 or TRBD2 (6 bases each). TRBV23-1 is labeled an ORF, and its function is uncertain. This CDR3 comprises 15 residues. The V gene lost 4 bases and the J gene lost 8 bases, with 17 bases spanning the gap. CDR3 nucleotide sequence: TGCGCCAGCAGTCCAGATGGGGGGCGGGTAGGGGAGCTGTTTTTT. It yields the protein CASSPDGGRVGELFF.

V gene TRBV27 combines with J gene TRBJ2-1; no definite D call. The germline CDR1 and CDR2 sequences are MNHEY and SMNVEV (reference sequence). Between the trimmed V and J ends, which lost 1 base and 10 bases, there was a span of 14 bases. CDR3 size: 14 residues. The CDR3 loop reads CASSLLSVLTEQFF. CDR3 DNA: TGTGCCAGCAGTTTATTATCAGTTTTAACCGAGCAGTTCTTC.

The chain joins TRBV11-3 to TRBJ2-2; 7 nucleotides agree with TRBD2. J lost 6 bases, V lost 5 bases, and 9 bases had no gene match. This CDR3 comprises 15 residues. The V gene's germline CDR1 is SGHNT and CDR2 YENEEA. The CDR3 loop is CASSPWAGEAGELFF. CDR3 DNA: TGTGCCAGCAGCCCCTGGGCGGGAGAGGCCGGGGAGCTGTTTTTT.

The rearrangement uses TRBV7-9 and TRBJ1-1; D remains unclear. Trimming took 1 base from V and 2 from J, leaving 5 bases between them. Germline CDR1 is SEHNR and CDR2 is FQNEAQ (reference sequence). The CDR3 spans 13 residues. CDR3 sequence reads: CASSLDRNTEAFF. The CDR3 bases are TGTGCCAGCAGCTTAGACCGAAACACTGAAGCTTTCTTT.

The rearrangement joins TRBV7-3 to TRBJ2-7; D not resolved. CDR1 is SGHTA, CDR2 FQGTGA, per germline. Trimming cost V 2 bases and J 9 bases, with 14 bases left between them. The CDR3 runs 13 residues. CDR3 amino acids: CASSLGSQKVQYF. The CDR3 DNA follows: TGTGCCAGCAGCTTAGGTTCGCAAAAGGTGCAGTACTTC.

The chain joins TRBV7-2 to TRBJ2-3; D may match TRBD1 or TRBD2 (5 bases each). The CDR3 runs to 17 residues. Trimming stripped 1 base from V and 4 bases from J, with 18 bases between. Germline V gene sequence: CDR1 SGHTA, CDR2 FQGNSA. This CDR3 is CASSLGPTGTGADTQYF. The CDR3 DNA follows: TGTGCCAGCAGCTTAGGACCTACCGGGACGGGCGCAGATACGCAGTATTTT.